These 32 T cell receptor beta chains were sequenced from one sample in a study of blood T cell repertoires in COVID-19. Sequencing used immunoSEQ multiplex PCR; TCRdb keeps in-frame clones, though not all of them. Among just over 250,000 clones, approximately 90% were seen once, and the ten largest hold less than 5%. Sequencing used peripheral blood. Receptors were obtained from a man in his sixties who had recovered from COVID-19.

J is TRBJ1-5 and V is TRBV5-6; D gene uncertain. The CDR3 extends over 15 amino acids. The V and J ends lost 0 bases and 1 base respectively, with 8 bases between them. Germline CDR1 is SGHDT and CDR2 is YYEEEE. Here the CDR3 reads CASSLGGGSNQPQHF. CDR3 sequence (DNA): TGTGCCAGCAGCTTGGGTGGAGGGAGCAATCAGCCCCAGCATTTT.

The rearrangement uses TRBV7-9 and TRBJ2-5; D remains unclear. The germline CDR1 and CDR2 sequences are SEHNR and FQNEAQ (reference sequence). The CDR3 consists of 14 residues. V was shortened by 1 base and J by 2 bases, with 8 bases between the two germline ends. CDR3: CASSLGAVQETQYF. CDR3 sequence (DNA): TGTGCCAGCAGCTTAGGGGCAGTGCAAGAGACCCAGTACTTC.

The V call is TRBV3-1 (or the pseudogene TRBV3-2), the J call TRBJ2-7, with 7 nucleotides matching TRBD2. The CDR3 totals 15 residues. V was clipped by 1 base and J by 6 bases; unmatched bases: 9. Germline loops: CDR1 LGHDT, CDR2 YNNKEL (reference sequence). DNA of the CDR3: TGTGCCAGCAGCCAAGCCGGTGGGAGGGGAGGCGAGCAGTACTTC. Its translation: CASSQAGGRGGEQYF.

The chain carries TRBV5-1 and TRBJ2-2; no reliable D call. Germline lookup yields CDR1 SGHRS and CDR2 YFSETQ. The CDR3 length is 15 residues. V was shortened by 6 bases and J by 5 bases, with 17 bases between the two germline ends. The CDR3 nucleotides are TGCGCCAGCATCCCGACCGGCGGCAGTACCGGGGAGCTGTTTTTT. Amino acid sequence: CASIPTGGSTGELFF.

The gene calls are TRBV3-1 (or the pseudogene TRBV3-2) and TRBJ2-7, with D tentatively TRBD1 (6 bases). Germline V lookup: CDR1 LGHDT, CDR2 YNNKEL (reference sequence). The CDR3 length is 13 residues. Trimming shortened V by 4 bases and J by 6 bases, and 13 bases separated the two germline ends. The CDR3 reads CASSPGRGSEQYF. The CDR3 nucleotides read TGTGCCAGCAGCCCGGGCAGGGGAAGCGAGCAGTACTTC.

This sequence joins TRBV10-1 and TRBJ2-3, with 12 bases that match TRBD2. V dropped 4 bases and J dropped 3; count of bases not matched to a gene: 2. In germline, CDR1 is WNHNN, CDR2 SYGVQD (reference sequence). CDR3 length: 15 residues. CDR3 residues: CASSGGTSGTDTQYF. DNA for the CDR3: TGCGCCAGCAGTGGCGGGACTAGCGGGACAGATACGCAGTATTTT.

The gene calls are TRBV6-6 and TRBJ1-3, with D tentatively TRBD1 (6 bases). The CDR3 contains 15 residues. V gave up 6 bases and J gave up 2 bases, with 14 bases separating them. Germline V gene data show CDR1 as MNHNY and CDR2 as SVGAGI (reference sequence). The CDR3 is CASSLQGSAGNTIYF. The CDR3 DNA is TGTGCCAGCAGCCTACAGGGTTCAGCTGGAAACACCATATATTTT.

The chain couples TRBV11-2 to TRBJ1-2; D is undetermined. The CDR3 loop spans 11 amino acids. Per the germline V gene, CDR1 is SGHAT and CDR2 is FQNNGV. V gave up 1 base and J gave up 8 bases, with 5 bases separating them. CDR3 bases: TGTGCCAGCAGCTTAGCCCGGGGCTACACCTTC. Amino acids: CASSLARGYTF.

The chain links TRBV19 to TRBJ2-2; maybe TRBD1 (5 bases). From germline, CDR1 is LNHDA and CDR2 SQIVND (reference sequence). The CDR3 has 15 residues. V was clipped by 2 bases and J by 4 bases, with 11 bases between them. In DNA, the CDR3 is TGTGCCAGTAGTATATTTGGCAGGGTCACCGGGGAGCTGTTTTTT. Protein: CASSIFGRVTGELFF.

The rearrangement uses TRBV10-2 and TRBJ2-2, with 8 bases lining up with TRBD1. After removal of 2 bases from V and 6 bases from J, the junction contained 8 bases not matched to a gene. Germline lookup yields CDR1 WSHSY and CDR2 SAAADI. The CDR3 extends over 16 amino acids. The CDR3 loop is CASSEIRTGSSGELFF. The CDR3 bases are TGCGCCAGCAGTGAGATTCGGACAGGGAGTTCCGGGGAGCTGTTTTTT.

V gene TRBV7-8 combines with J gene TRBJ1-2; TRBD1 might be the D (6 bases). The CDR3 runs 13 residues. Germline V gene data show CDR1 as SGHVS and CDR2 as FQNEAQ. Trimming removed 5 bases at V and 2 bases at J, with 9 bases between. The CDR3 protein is CASSRTDNYGYTF. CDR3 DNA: TGTGCCAGCAGCCGGACAGACAACTATGGCTACACCTTC.

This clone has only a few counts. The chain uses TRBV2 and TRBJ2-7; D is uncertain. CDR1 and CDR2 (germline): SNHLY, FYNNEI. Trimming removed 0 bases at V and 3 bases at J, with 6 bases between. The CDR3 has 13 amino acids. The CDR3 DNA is TGTGCCAGCAGTGAAGCGCGAAGCTACGAGCAGTACTTC. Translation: CASSEARSYEQYF. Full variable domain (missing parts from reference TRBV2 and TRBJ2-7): EPEVTQTPSHQVTQMGQEVILRCVPISNHLYFYWYRQILGQKVEFLVSFYNNEISEKSEIFDDQFSVERPDGSNFTLKIRSTKLEDSAMYFCASSEARSYEQYFGPGTRLTVT.

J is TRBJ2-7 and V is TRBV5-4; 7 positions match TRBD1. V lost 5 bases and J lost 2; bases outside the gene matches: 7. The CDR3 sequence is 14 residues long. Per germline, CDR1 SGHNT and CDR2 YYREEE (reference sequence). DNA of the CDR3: TGTGCCAGCAGGTATCGGGACAGTACCTACGAGCAGTACTTC. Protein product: CASRYRDSTYEQYF.

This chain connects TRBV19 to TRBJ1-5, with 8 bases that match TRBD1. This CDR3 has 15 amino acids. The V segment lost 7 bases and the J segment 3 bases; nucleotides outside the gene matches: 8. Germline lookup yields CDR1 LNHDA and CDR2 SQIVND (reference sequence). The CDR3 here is CASKQTGGANQPQHF. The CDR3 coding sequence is TGTGCCAGTAAGCAAACAGGGGGTGCCAATCAGCCCCAGCATTTT.

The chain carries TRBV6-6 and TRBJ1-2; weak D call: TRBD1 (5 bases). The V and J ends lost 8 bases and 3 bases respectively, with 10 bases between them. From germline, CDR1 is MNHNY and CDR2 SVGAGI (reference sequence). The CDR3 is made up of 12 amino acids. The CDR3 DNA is TGTGCCAGCGGCAGGGTGGACTATGGCTACACCTTC. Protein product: CASGRVDYGYTF.

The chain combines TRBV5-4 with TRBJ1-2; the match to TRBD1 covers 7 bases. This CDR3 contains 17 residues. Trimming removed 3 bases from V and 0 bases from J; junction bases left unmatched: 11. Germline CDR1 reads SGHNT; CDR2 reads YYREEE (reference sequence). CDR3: CASSSAGHRGSNYGYTF. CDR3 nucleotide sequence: TGTGCCAGCAGCTCGGCGGGGCACAGGGGATCTAACTATGGCTACACCTTC.

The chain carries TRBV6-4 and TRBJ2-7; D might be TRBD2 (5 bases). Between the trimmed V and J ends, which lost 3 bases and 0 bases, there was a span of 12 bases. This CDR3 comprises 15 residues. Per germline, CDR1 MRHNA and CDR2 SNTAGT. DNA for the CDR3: TGTGCCAGCAGTGAGGAGGCCCAGAGCTCCTACGAGCAGTACTTC. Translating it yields CASSEEAQSSYEQYF.

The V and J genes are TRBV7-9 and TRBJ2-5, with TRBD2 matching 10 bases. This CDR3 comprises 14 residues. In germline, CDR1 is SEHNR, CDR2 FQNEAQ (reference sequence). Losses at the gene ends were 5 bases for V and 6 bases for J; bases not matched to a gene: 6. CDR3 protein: CASSTSGGAQTQYF. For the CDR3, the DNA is TGTGCCAGCAGCACCAGCGGGGGGGCGCAGACCCAGTACTTC.

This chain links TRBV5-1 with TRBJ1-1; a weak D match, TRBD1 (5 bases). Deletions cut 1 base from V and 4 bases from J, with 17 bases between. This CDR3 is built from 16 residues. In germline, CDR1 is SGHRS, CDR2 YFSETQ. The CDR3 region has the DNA TGCGCCAGCAGCTTGCATGTCCAGGGCACGTCCACTGAAGCTTTCTTT. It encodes CASSLHVQGTSTEAFF.

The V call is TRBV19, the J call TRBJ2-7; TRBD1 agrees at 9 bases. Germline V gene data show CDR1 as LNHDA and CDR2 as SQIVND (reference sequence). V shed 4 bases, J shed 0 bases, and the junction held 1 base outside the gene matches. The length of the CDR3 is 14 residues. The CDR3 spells CASSKGQGSYEQYF. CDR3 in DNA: TGTGCCAGTAGTAAGGGACAGGGCTCCTACGAGCAGTACTTC. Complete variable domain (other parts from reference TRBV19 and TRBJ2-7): DGGITQSPKYLFRKEGQNVTLSCEQNLNHDAMYWYRQDPGQGLRLIYYSQIVNDFQKGDIAEGYSVSREKKESFPLTVTSAQKNPTAFYLCASSKGQGSYEQYFGPGTRLTVT.

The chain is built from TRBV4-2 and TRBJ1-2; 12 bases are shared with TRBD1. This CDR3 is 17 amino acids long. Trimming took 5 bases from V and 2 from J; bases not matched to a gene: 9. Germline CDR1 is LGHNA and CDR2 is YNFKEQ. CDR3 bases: TGTGCCAGCAGCTCAAGCAGGGGACAGGGGGCCAACTATGGCTACACCTTC. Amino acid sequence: CASSSSRGQGANYGYTF.

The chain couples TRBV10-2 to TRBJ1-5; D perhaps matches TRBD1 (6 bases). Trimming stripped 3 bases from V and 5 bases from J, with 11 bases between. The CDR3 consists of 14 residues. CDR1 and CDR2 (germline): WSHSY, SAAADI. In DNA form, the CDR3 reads TGCGCCAGCAGTGATGGGGGCAACTATCAGCCCCAGCATTTT. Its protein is CASSDGGNYQPQHF.

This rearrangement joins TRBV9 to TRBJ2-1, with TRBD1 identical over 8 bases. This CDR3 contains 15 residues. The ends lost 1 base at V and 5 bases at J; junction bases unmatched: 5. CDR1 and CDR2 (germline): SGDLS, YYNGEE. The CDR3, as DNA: TGTGCCAGCAGCGTATTCAGGGGGCGGGACAATGAGCAGTTCTTC. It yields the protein CASSVFRGRDNEQFF. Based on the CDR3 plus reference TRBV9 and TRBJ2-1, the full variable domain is DSGVTQTPKHLITATGQRVTLRCSPRSGDLSVYWYQQSLDQGLQFLIQYYNGEERAKGNILERFSAQQFPDLHSELNLSSLELGDSALYFCASSVFRGRDNEQFFGPGTRLTVL.

CDR3 DNA: TGTGCCAGCCAGGGACAGGGGGTTTCCTATAATTCACCCCTCCACTTT. This sequence encodes CASQGQGVSYNSPLHF. This chain uses TRBV7-9 with TRBJ1-6; 11 bases match TRBD1. Germline V gives CDR1 SEHNR, CDR2 FQNEAQ (reference sequence). This CDR3 is 16 amino acids long. Unmatched junction bases numbered 4, after V lost 8 bases and J lost 1 base.

The CDR3 nucleotides are TGTGCCAGCTCACCAGGCGGGGGCAACCCTAATTCACCCCTCCACTTT. Translated: CASSPGGGNPNSPLHF. The chain links TRBV18 to TRBJ1-6; the D gene is possibly TRBD1 (6 bases). Trimming stripped 2 bases from V and 6 bases from J, with 14 bases between. The germline V gene has CDR1 KGHSH and CDR2 LQKENI. The length of the CDR3 is 16 residues.

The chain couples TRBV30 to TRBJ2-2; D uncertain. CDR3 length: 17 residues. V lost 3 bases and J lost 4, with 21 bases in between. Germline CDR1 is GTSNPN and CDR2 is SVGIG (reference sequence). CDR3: CAWRIKSRHKSTGELFF. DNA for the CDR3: TGTGCCTGGAGGATCAAGTCCCGACACAAGTCCACCGGGGAGCTGTTTTTT.

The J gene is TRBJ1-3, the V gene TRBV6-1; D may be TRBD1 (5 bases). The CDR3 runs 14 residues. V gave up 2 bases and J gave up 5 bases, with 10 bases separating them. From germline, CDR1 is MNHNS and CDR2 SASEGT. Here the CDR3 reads CASSEQGGRNTIYF. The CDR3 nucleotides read TGTGCCAGCAGTGAACAGGGAGGAAGAAACACCATATATTTT.

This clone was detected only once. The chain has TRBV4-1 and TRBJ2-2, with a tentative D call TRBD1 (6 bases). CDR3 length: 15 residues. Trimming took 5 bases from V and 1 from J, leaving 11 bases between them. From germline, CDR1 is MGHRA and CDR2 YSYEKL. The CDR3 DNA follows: TGCGCCAGCAGCGCCTGGACAGAGAACACCGGGGAGCTGTTTTTT. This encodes CASSAWTENTGELFF.

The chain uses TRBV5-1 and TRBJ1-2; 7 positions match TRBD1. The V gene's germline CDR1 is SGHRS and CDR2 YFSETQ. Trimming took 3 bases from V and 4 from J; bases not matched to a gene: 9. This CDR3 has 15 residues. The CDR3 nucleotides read TGCGCCAGCAGCTCCCGACAGGGAAGTAGCTATGGCTACACCTTC. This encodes CASSSRQGSSYGYTF.

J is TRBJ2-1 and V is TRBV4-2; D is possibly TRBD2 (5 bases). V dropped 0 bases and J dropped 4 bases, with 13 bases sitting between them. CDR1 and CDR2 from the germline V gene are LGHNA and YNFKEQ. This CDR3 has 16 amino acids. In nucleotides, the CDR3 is TGTGCCAGCAGCCAAGAATTGAGGACTTTATACAATGAGCAGTTCTTC. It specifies CASSQELRTLYNEQFF.

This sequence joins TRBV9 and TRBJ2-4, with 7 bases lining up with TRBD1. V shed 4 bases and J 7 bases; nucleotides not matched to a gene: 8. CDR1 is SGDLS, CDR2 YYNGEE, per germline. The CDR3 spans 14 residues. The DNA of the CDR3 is TGTGCCAGCAGCCCGGACAGGTCGAGGAACATTCAGTACTTC. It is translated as CASSPDRSRNIQYF.

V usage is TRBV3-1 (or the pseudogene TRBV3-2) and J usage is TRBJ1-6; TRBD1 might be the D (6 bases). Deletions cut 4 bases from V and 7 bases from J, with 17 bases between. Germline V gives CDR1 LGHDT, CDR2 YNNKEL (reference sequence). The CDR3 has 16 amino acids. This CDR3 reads CASSPQGQGWNSPLHF. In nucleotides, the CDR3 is TGTGCCAGCAGCCCCCAGGGGCAGGGGTGGAATTCACCCCTCCACTTT.